This T cell receptor (beta chain) stems from a study of glioma-infiltrating T cells after dendritic cell vaccination. Some clones are missing from TCRdb's copy, which holds only in-frame ones; the method was immunoSEQ multiplex PCR. The sample carries 75,000 to 95,000 clones, roughly 84% recorded once. Sample time point: after dendritic cell vaccination, including at tumor progression/relapse. This clone occurred once. Sequences were derived from blood, sampled after dendritic cell vaccination. The TCR comes from a human donor with glioblastoma.

CDR3 DNA sequence: TGTGCCAGCAGCGTAGGCACTCCTGATACGCAGTATTTT. It translates to CASSVGTPDTQYF. The rearrangement links TRBV9 to TRBJ2-3; D gene ambiguous. Germline lookup yields CDR1 SGDLS and CDR2 YYNGEE. V was clipped by 0 bases and J by 6 bases, with 8 bases between them. The CDR3 has 13 amino acids.